This T cell receptor (beta chain) originates from a study of T cell responses to AZD1222 COVID-19 vaccine. Details on this clone: Its antigen remains unidentified.

V gave up 8 bases and J gave up 5 bases; unmatched junction bases: 9. The CDR3 loop spans 14 amino acids. CDR1 and CDR2 (germline): SNHLY, FYNNEI. Repertoires were generated with immunoSEQ multiplex PCR, while TCRdb's copy carries only in-frame clones and drops some. The data hold tens of thousands of clones, with about 83% observed a single time. Study-wide results and limits: Repertoires were obtained solely post-peak T cell response. Reportedly, nearly half the spike-specific TCRs target unmutated variant regions. Spike-specific TCRs gained breadth and depth after people received two AZD1222 doses.

This chain connects TRBV2 to TRBJ1-1; 9 nucleotides align to TRBD1. The sample was peripheral blood, taken 28 days after the second dose of the MenACWY control vaccine. The TCR was taken from an adult who received the MenACWY meningococcal vaccine as a control. CDR3 sequence: CASGEQGAKTEAFF. Here the CDR3 DNA reads TGTGCCAGCGGGGAACAGGGGGCGAAGACTGAAGCTTTCTTT.